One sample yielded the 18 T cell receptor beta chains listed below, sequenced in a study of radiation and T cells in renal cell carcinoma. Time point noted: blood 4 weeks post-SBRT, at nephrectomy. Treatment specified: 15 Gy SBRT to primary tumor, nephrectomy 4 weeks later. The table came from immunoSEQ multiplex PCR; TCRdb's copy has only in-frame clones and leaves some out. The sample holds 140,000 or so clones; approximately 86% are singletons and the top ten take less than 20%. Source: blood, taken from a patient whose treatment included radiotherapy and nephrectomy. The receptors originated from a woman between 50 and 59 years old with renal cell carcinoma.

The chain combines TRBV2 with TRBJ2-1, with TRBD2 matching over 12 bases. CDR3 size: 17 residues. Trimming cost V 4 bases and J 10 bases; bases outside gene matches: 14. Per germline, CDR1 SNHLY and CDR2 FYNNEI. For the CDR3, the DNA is TGTGCCAGCAGTGCGACTAGCGGGGGTCTCCTTACAATGGAGCAGTTCTTC. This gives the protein CASSATSGGLLTMEQFF.

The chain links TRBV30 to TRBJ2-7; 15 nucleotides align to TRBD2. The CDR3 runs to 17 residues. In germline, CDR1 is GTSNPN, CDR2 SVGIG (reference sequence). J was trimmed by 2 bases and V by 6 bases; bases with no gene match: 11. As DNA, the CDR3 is TGTGCCTGTAACATACCGGGACTAGCGGGGGGAGCCTACGAGCAGTACTTC. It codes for CACNIPGLAGGAYEQYF.

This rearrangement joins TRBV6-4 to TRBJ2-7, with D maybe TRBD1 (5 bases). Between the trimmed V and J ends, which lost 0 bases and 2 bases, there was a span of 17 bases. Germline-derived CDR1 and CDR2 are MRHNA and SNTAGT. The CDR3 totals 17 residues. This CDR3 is CASSDSLIGQGTYEQYF. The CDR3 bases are TGTGCCAGCAGTGACTCGTTAATAGGGCAGGGAACCTACGAGCAGTACTTC.

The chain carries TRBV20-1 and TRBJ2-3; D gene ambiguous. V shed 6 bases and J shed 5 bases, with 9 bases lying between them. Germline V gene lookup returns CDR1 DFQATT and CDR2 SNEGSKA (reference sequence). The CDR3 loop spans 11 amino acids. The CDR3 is CSAPKGDTQYF. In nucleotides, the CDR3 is TGCAGTGCCCCAAAGGGAGATACGCAGTATTTT.

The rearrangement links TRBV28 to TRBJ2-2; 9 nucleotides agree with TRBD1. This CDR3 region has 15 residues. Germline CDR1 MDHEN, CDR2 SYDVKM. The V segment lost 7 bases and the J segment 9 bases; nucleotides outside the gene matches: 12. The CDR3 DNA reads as TGTGCCAGCACCTACTCCGGGACAGGGTACAGGGAGCTGTTTTTT. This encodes CASTYSGTGYRELFF. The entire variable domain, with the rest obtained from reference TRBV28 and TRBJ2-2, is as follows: DVKVTQSSRYLVKRTGEKVFLECVQDMDHENMFWYRQDPGLGLRLIYFSYDVKMKEKGDIPEGYSVSREKKERFSLILESASTNQTSMYLCASTYSGTGYRELFFGEGSRLTVL.

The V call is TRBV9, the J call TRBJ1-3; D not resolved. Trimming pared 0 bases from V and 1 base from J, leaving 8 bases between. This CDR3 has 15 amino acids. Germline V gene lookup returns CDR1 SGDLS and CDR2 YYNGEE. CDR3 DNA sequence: TGTGCCAGCAGCGTAGGCAGCCTATCTGGAAACACCATATATTTT. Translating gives CASSVGSLSGNTIYF.

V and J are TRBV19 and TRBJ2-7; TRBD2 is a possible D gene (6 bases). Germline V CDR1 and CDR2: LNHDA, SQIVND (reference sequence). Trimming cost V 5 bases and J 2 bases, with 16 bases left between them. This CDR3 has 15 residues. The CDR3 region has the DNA TGTGCCAGTAGTCCTGACCAGGGAGGCCCCTACGAGCAGTACTTC. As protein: CASSPDQGGPYEQYF.

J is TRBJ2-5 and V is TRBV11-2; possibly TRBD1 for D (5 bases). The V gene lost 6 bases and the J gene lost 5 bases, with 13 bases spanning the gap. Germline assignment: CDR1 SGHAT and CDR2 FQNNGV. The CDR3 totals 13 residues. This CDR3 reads CASSSQGVETQYF. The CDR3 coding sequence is TGTGCCAGCAGTTCCCAAGGGGTGGAGACCCAGTACTTC.

The CDR3 spells CASSFLSGSAYEQYF. CDR3 nucleotides: TGTGCCAGCAGCTTCCTTAGCGGGAGCGCCTACGAGCAGTACTTC. V and J are TRBV7-9 and TRBJ2-7; 9 bases align to TRBD2. From germline, CDR1 is SEHNR and CDR2 FQNEAQ (reference sequence). V lost 3 bases and J lost 2; bases outside the gene matches: 5. The length of the CDR3 is 15 residues.

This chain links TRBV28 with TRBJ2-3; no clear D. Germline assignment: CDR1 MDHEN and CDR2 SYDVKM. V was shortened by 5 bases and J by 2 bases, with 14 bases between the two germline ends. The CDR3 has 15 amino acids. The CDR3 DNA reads TGTGCCAGCAGTCCGCCTGAGCGACTCACAGATACGCAGTATTTT. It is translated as CASSPPERLTDTQYF. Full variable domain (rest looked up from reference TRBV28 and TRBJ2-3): DVKVTQSSRYLVKRTGEKVFLECVQDMDHENMFWYRQDPGLGLRLIYFSYDVKMKEKGDIPEGYSVSREKKERFSLILESASTNQTSMYLCASSPPERLTDTQYFGPGTRLTVL.

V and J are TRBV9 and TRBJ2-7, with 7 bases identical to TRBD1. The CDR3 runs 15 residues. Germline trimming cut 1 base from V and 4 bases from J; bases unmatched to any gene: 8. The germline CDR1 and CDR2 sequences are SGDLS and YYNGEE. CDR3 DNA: TGTGCCAGCAGCGTACGGGACAGTCAAACTTACGAGCAGTACTTC. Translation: CASSVRDSQTYEQYF.

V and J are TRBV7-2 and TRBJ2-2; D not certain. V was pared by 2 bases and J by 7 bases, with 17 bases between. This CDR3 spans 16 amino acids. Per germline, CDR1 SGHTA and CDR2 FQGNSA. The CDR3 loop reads CASSLMAARGNGELFF. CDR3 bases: TGTGCCAGCAGCTTAATGGCTGCTCGTGGAAACGGGGAGCTGTTTTTT.

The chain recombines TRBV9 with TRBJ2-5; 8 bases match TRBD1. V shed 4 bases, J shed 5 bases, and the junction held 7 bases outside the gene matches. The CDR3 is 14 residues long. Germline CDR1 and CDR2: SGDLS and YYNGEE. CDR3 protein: CASSQGQGGETQYF. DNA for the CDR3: TGTGCCAGCAGCCAAGGACAGGGTGGGGAGACCCAGTACTTC.

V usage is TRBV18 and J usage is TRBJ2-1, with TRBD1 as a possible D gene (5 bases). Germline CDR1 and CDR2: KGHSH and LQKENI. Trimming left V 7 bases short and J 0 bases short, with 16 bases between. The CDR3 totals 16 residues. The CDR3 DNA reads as TGTGCCAGCTTTAAAGGGGTCACCCTCTCCTACAATGAGCAGTTCTTC. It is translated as CASFKGVTLSYNEQFF.

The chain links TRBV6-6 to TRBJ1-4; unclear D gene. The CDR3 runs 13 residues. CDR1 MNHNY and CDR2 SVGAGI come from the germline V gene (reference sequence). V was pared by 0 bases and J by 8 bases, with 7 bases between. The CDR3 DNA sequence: TGTGCCAGCAGTTACTCGCCTGAGGAAAAACTGTTTTTT. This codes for CASSYSPEEKLFF.

CDR3 residues: CASSQDLAGGPADTQYF. CDR3 bases: TGCGCCAGCAGCCAAGACCTAGCGGGAGGGCCTGCCGATACGCAGTATTTT. J is TRBJ2-3 and V is TRBV4-3; 12 positions agree with TRBD2. The junction had 7 bases not matched to a gene; V was cut back by 0 bases and J by 6 bases. The CDR3 spans 17 residues. Germline V CDR1 and CDR2: LGHNA, YSLEER.

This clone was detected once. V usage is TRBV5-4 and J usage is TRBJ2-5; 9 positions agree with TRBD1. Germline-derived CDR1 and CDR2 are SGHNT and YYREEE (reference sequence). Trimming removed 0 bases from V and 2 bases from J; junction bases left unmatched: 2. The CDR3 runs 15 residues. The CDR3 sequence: CASSLGQGVQETQYF. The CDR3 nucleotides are TGTGCCAGCAGCTTGGGACAGGGGGTTCAAGAGACCCAGTACTTC. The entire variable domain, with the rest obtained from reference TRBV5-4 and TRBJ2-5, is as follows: ETGVTQSPTHLIKTRGQQVTLRCSSQSGHNTVSWYQQALGQGPQFIFQYYREEENGRGNFPPRFSGLQFPNYSSELNVNALELDDSALYLCASSLGQGVQETQYFGPGTRLLVL.

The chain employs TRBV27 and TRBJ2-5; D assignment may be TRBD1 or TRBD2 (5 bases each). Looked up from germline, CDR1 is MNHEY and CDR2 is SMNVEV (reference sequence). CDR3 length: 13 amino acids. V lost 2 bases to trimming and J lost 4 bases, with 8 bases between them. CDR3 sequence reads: CASSLGAGETQYF. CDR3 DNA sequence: TGTGCCAGCAGTTTAGGGGCGGGAGAGACCCAGTACTTC.